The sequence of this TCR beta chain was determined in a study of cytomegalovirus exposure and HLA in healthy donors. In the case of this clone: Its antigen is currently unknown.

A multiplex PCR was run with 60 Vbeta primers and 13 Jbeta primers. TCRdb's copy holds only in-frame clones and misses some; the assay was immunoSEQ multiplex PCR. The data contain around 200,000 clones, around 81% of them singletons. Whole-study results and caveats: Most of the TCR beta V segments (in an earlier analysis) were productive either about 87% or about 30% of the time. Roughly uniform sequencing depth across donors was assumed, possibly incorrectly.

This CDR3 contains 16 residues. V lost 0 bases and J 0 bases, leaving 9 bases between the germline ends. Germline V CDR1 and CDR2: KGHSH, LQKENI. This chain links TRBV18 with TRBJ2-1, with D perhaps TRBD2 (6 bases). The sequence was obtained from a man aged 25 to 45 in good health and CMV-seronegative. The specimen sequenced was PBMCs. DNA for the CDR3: TGTGCCAGCTCACCACCGGGACTCCCCTCCTACAATGAGCAGTTCTTC. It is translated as CASSPPGLPSYNEQFF.